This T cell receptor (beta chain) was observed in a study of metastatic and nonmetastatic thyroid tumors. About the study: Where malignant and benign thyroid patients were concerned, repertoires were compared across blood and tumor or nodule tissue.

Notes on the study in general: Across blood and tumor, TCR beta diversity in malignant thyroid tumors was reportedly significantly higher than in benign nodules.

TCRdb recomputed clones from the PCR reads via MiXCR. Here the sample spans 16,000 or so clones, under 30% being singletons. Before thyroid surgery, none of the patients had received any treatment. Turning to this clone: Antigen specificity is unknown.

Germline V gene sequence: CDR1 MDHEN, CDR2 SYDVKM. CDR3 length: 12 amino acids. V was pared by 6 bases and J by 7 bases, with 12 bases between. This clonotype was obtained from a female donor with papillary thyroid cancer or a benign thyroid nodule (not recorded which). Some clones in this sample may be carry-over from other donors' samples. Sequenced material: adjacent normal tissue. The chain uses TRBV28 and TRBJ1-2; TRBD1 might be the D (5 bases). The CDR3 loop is CASSPQGSGYTF. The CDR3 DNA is TGTGCCAGCAGCCCCCAGGGCAGTGGCTACACCTTC.